This T cell receptor beta chain emerged from a study of blood T cell repertoires in COVID-19. The assay was immunoSEQ multiplex PCR, and TCRdb's table has in-frame clones only and misses some. In the table there are about 290,000 clones, approximately 86% of which are singletons. The length of the CDR3 is 13 residues. The germline CDR1 and CDR2 sequences are MDHEN and SYDVKM. Between the trimmed V and J ends, which lost 6 bases and 14 bases, there was a span of 19 bases. Sequenced input: peripheral blood. The chain recombines TRBV28 with TRBJ1-4; D call uncertain. The origin of this receptor is a woman aged 45-60 years with active or convalescent COVID-19. The CDR3 sequence: CASSPGDFSGLFF. CDR3 nucleotide sequence: TGTGCCAGCAGCCCCGGAGACTTTTCGGGGCTGTTTTTT. Complete variable domain (other parts from reference TRBV28 and TRBJ1-4): DVKVTQSSRYLVKRTGEKVFLECVQDMDHENMFWYRQDPGLGLRLIYFSYDVKMKEKGDIPEGYSVSREKKERFSLILESASTNQTSMYLCASSPGDFSGLFFGSGTQLSVL.